Below are 5 T cell receptor beta chains sequenced from a single sample in a study of cytomegalovirus exposure and HLA in healthy donors. PCR amplification relied on 60 Vbeta primers (plus 13 Jbeta primers). The protocol was immunoSEQ multiplex PCR, while the TCRdb copy is restricted to in-frame clones and leaves out a portion. The table includes more than 85,000 clones, about 76% detected once. The sequenced sample consisted of PBMCs. These receptors were taken from a man aged 25 to 40 in good health and CMV-seropositive.

The rearrangement links TRBV6-1 to TRBJ2-3, with TRBD2 matching 10 bases. Per the germline V gene, CDR1 is MNHNS and CDR2 is SASEGT. The CDR3 covers 18 residues. The ends lost 0 bases at V and 2 bases at J; junction bases unmatched: 8. CDR3: CASSEAGLAGAHTDTQYF. CDR3 bases: TGTGCCAGCAGTGAAGCGGGGCTAGCGGGGGCCCACACAGATACGCAGTATTTT.

The table lists this clone with a count of one. The chain combines TRBV19 with TRBJ2-5, with 9 bases matching TRBD2. CDR3 length equals 15 residues. Germline CDR1 is LNHDA and CDR2 is SQIVND (reference sequence). V dropped 3 bases and J dropped 4; count of bases not matched to a gene: 6. CDR3 in amino acids: CASSMLAGLVETQYF. The CDR3 DNA follows: TGTGCCAGTAGTATGCTAGCGGGGCTTGTAGAGACCCAGTACTTC.

This chain links TRBV6-5 with TRBJ1-6; D is undetermined. Germline V CDR1 and CDR2: MNHEY, SVGAGI. CDR3 length: 15 residues. V shed 5 bases and J shed 8 bases, with 16 bases lying between them. CDR3 DNA sequence: TGTGCCAGCAGTCCATTCGGGGTTGGAGATTCACCCCTCCACTTT. Its translation: CASSPFGVGDSPLHF.

The rearrangement links TRBV6-1 to TRBJ1-5; D not certain. Germline V CDR1 and CDR2: MNHNS, SASEGT. This CDR3 comprises 11 residues. The V end was cut by 5 bases, the J end by 12 bases, with 11 bases between. CDR3 loop: CASSYQRSQHF. The CDR3 nucleotides read TGTGCCAGCAGTTACCAGCGGAGCCAGCATTTT.

This clone was recorded a few times. The gene calls are TRBV14 and TRBJ1-1, with 7 bases aligning to TRBD1. Trimming removed 3 bases from V and 4 bases from J; junction bases left unmatched: 5. Germline CDR1 and CDR2: SGHDN and FVKESK. The CDR3 sequence is 14 residues long. CDR3 nucleotides: TGTGCCAGCAGCCAGACAGGGCTTCCCACTGAAGCTTTCTTT. Translated: CASSQTGLPTEAFF. The full variable domain, completed using reference TRBV14 and TRBJ1-1, is EAGVTQFPSHSVIEKGQTVTLRCDPISGHDNLYWYRRVMGKEIKFLLHFVKESKQDESGMPNNRFLAERTGGTYSTLKVQPAELEDSGVYFCASSQTGLPTEAFFGQGTRLTVV.